A single sample is the source of the 28 T cell receptor beta chains below, sequenced in a study of metastatic and nonmetastatic thyroid tumors (dated by TCRdb to about 2020). No treatment had been received by any patient before thyroid surgery. The method behind the library was PCR. Sequencing was carried out with an Illumina HiSeq 4000. Clones were called with MiXCR by TCRdb after fastp trimmed the public reads at Q25, and only in-frame beta chains were retained. The sample data list over 9,000 clones, and 35% to 45% of these were observed just once. Clones ranked in the top ten supply approximately 15% of the sample. Sequenced: tumor tissue. The receptors derive from a female donor with papillary thyroid cancer or a benign thyroid nodule (not recorded which). Some clones in this sample may be carry-over from other donors' samples.

The chain is built from TRBV11-3 and TRBJ2-1; possibly TRBD2 for D (5 bases). Trimming removed 3 bases from V and 8 bases from J, with 8 bases in between. Germline assignment: CDR1 SGHNT and CDR2 YENEEA. There are 12 residues in the CDR3. The CDR3 is CASSFSGDEQFF. The CDR3 DNA sequence: TGTGCCAGCAGCTTCTCCGGGGATGAGCAGTTCTTC.

The sample holds a few counts of this clone. The J gene is TRBJ2-7, the V gene TRBV15, with a possible D match to TRBD1 (6 bases). Looked up from germline, CDR1 is LNHNV and CDR2 is YYDKDF (reference sequence). V was shortened by 8 bases and J by 1 base, with 21 bases between the two germline ends. There are 16 residues in the CDR3. CDR3 coding DNA: TGTGCCACCCAAAATACCCGGGACATCAATTCCTACGAGCAGTACTTC. This codes for CATQNTRDINSYEQYF.

This clone is termed large. The V and J genes are TRBV20-1 and TRBJ2-7; a weak D match, TRBD2 (5 bases). Germline V gives CDR1 DFQATT, CDR2 SNEGSKA (reference sequence). The CDR3 contains 13 residues. Trimming shortened V by 5 bases and J by 3 bases, and 14 bases separated the two germline ends. CDR3 residues: CSAPGVTVYEQYF. CDR3 DNA sequence: TGCAGTGCTCCCGGGGTGACTGTCTACGAGCAGTACTTC.

This clone was detected only a few times. J is TRBJ2-1 and V is TRBV6-1, with D hard to call. The germline gives CDR1 MNHNS, CDR2 SASEGT. Trimming removed 7 bases at V and 8 bases at J, with 6 bases between. The CDR3 length is 10 residues. This CDR3 is CASTLHEQFF. The CDR3 region has the DNA TGTGCCAGCACCCTACATGAGCAGTTCTTC.

The gene calls are TRBV5-1 and TRBJ2-7; D is unresolved. Germline CDR1 reads SGHRS; CDR2 reads YFSETQ. This CDR3 is built from 13 residues. Trimming removed 2 bases from V and 0 bases from J, with 6 bases in between. The chain's CDR3 is CASSFQSSYEQYF. For the CDR3, the DNA is TGCGCCAGCAGCTTCCAGAGCTCCTACGAGCAGTACTTC.

In its sample, this clone was seen once. The chain couples TRBV6-2 or TRBV6-3 to TRBJ1-2, with a possible D match to TRBD1 (6 bases). The CDR3 loop spans 15 amino acids. Germline assignment: CDR1 MNHEY and CDR2 SVGEGT. V was cut by 0 bases and J by 5 bases, with 13 bases left in between. The CDR3 protein is CASSYSWGAGYGYTF. The CDR3 nucleotides are TGTGCCAGCAGTTACTCGTGGGGGGCAGGATATGGCTACACCTTC.

The chain links TRBV28 to TRBJ2-1; D uncertain. CDR1 MDHEN and CDR2 SYDVKM come from the germline V gene. Trimming shortened V by 5 bases and J by 4 bases, and 9 bases separated the two germline ends. CDR3 length: 13 residues. CDR3 loop: CASSPFNYNEQFF. CDR3 sequence (DNA): TGTGCCAGCAGTCCCTTTAATTACAATGAGCAGTTCTTC.

The rearrangement uses TRBV7-2 and TRBJ2-5, with a weak D call TRBD1 (7 bases). V was cut by 6 bases and J by 2 bases, with 13 bases left in between. From germline, CDR1 is SGHTA and CDR2 FQGNSA. The CDR3 is 14 amino acids. In DNA form, the CDR3 reads TGTGCCAGCAGGCCAGGGGGGCCTCAAGAGACCCAGTACTTC. Translation gives CASRPGGPQETQYF.

In its sample, this clone was seen a few times. This chain uses TRBV27 with TRBJ2-7, with D perhaps matching TRBD2 (5 bases). The CDR3 contains 16 residues. Between the trimmed V and J ends, which lost 6 bases and 2 bases, there was a span of 20 bases. Germline V CDR1 and CDR2: MNHEY, SMNVEV (reference sequence). CDR3 DNA: TGTGCCAGCAGGGTATTCTCTAGCAGTCCCCCCTACGAGCAGTACTTC. Encoded protein: CASRVFSSSPPYEQYF.

The rearrangement joins TRBV18 to TRBJ2-7; D uncertain. Trimming left V 4 bases short and J 5 bases short, with 18 bases between. The CDR3 has 15 residues. Per germline, CDR1 KGHSH and CDR2 LQKENI. CDR3 coding DNA: TGTGCCAGCTCACTCTTCGACCGTAAAGTGAACGAGCAGTACTTC. Encoded protein: CASSLFDRKVNEQYF. The full variable domain, rest sourced from reference TRBV18 and TRBJ2-7, is NAGVMQNPRHLVRRRGQEARLRCSPMKGHSHVYWYRQLPEEGLKFMVYLQKENIIDESGMPKERFSAEFPKEGPSILRIQQVVRGDSAAYFCASSLFDRKVNEQYFGPGTRLTVT.

This chain connects TRBV20-1 to TRBJ2-1; the D call may be TRBD1 or TRBD2 (6 bases each). Germline CDR1 is DFQATT and CDR2 is SNEGSKA (reference sequence). Between the trimmed V and J ends, which lost 2 bases and 9 bases, there was a span of 23 bases. The CDR3 is 16 residues long. The CDR3 bases are TGCAGTGCTAGATTCTCGAGGGGGGCAGTTGCGGGTGAGCAGTTCTTC. Its protein product is CSARFSRGAVAGEQFF.

Only a few counts were recorded for this clone. This sequence joins TRBV28 and TRBJ2-2; 12 bases match TRBD1. Per the germline V gene, CDR1 is MDHEN and CDR2 is SYDVKM. The ends lost 5 bases at V and 3 bases at J; junction bases unmatched: 7. This CDR3 is 17 amino acids long. CDR3 amino acids: CASSTGTGGIDTGELFF. CDR3 coding DNA: TGTGCCAGCAGTACCGGGACAGGGGGCATCGACACCGGGGAGCTGTTTTTT.

The rearrangement joins TRBV5-4 to TRBJ1-2, with a weak D call TRBD1 (6 bases). This CDR3 has 14 amino acids. V shed 4 bases and J shed 9 bases, with 19 bases lying between them. The germline V gene has CDR1 SGHNT and CDR2 YYREEE (reference sequence). The CDR3 DNA reads TGTGCCAGCAGCCCCGGGGGGGCAGGAAGGAGCTACACCTTC. It codes for CASSPGGAGRSYTF.

The genes are TRBV7-3 and TRBJ1-2; D may be TRBD1 (5 bases). V lost 2 bases, J lost 6 bases, and 10 bases lay in between. CDR3 length equals 13 residues. Germline loops: CDR1 SGHTA, CDR2 FQGTGA. CDR3 in DNA: TGTGCCAGCAGCTTAGGCAGGGAAGATGGCTACACCTTC. As protein: CASSLGREDGYTF.

The chain combines TRBV20-1 with TRBJ2-1; TRBD2 agrees at 11 bases. There are 14 residues in the CDR3. Losses at the gene ends were 5 bases for V and 5 bases for J; bases not matched to a gene: 5. Germline V CDR1 and CDR2: DFQATT, SNEGSKA (reference sequence). The CDR3 is CSAFSGRDDNEQFF. For the CDR3, the DNA is TGCAGTGCTTTTAGCGGGAGGGACGACAATGAGCAGTTCTTC.

This clone came up once. The rearrangement joins TRBV7-9 to TRBJ2-1; 7 nucleotides align to TRBD1. With 5 bases clipped from V and 10 bases from J, the junction kept 11 bases outside the gene matches. Looked up from germline, CDR1 is SEHNR and CDR2 is FQNEAQ (reference sequence). CDR3 length: 14 residues. This CDR3 is CASSRGNRGREQFF. The CDR3 bases are TGTGCCAGCAGCCGAGGTAACAGGGGTAGGGAGCAGTTCTTC.

This rearrangement joins TRBV2 to TRBJ2-1, with a tentative D call TRBD2 (6 bases). The CDR3 loop spans 15 amino acids. Germline loops: CDR1 SNHLY, CDR2 FYNNEI. Trimming removed 4 bases at V and 4 bases at J, with 14 bases between. CDR3 protein: CASSGTGVMYNEQFF. In DNA form, the CDR3 reads TGTGCCAGCAGTGGCACGGGAGTCATGTACAATGAGCAGTTCTTC.

This clone is large. V and J are TRBV6-1 and TRBJ2-7; 10 nucleotides agree with TRBD2. Per germline, CDR1 MNHNS and CDR2 SASEGT. V dropped 6 bases and J dropped 3; count of bases not matched to a gene: 11. The CDR3 has 16 amino acids. The CDR3 DNA follows: TGTGCCAGCAGCCCCGGAGCGGGGGGGGCTAACTACGAGCAGTACTTC. Amino acid sequence: CASSPGAGGANYEQYF.

This sequence joins TRBV2 and TRBJ2-7; 7 positions match TRBD1. Germline CDR1 is SNHLY and CDR2 is FYNNEI. The CDR3 is 15 residues long. The ends lost 6 bases at V and 2 bases at J; junction bases unmatched: 10. The CDR3 nucleotides are TGTGCCAGCAGCGACGTAGGGGGCCTTACCTACGAGCAGTACTTC. It yields the protein CASSDVGGLTYEQYF.

The rearrangement uses TRBV9 and TRBJ1-3, with D possibly matching TRBD1 (6 bases). This CDR3 is built from 15 residues. V was clipped by 0 bases and J by 3 bases, with 10 bases between them. Looked up from germline, CDR1 is SGDLS and CDR2 is YYNGEE. The CDR3 spells CASSVEGVHGNTIYF. The CDR3, as DNA: TGTGCCAGCAGCGTAGAGGGGGTGCATGGAAACACCATATATTTT.

This clone was detected a few times. The junction departs from the called germline gene at one end, perhaps through a read error. Additional DNA sequences in this sample encode the identical CDR3. The rearrangement uses TRBV6-1 and TRBJ1-1; 8 bases map to TRBD1. Germline-derived CDR1 and CDR2 are MNHNS and SASEGT. The CDR3 is 15 residues long. The CDR3 loop reads CASSRQGARDTEAFF. The DNA for the CDR3 is TGTGCCAGCAGTAGGCAGGGGGCGCGTGACACTGAAGCCTTCTTT.

This rearrangement joins TRBV20-1 to TRBJ1-5; 7 bases are a match to TRBD1. Trimming cost V 2 bases and J 6 bases; bases outside gene matches: 4. The CDR3 loop spans 13 amino acids. The germline V gene encodes CDR1 DFQATT and CDR2 SNEGSKA (reference sequence). The CDR3 bases are TGCAGTGCTAGAAAGGGGGCTGGTCAGCCCCAGCATTTT. Protein sequence: CSARKGAGQPQHF.

V gene TRBV5-1 combines with J gene TRBJ2-7; the match to TRBD2 covers 7 bases. This CDR3 has 14 amino acids. CDR1 SGHRS and CDR2 YFSETQ come from the germline V gene. With 4 bases clipped from V and 5 bases from J, the junction kept 9 bases outside the gene matches. CDR3 nucleotide sequence: TGCGCCAGCAGCCCCGGGAGCGGGAATCACGAGCAGTACTTC. Protein sequence: CASSPGSGNHEQYF.

J is TRBJ2-2 and V is TRBV6-1; D perhaps matches TRBD2 (7 bases). Germline CDR1 reads MNHNS; CDR2 reads SASEGT. V lost 8 bases, J lost 5 bases, and 12 bases lay in between. The CDR3 sequence is 13 residues long. The CDR3 loop reads CASEGGLTGELFF. The CDR3 nucleotides read TGTGCCAGCGAGGGGGGGCTGACCGGGGAGCTGTTTTTT.

This clone has more than one count but fewer than ten. The chain's CDR3 is CASRWVGASDTQYF. The CDR3 DNA reads as TGTGCCAGCAGATGGGTCGGGGCCTCAGATACGCAGTATTTT. The chain links TRBV6-1 to TRBJ2-3, with D possibly being TRBD1 or TRBD2 (5 bases each). Looked up from germline, CDR1 is MNHNS and CDR2 is SASEGT. The germline V and J ends were trimmed by 6 bases and 4 bases, with 14 bases remaining between them. The CDR3 is made up of 14 amino acids.

The rearrangement links TRBV19 to TRBJ2-1, with D hard to call. Trimming removed 6 bases from V and 4 bases from J, with 19 bases in between. Germline CDR1 and CDR2: LNHDA and SQIVND (reference sequence). CDR3 length: 16 residues. The CDR3 region is CASSRGVGPGYNEQFF. CDR3 DNA sequence: TGTGCCAGTAGCCGCGGAGTAGGACCTGGGTACAATGAGCAGTTCTTC.

This clone was counted only a few times. V usage is TRBV6-5 and J usage is TRBJ2-1; TRBD2 agrees at 8 bases. The CDR3 totals 15 residues. The trim removed 2 bases at V and 2 bases at J, leaving 2 bases unmatched. Germline V gives CDR1 MNHEY, CDR2 SVGAGI. The CDR3 DNA reads as TGTGCCAGCAGTTACGGGACTAGGCCCTACAATGAGCAGTTCTTC. This sequence encodes CASSYGTRPYNEQFF.

The chain's CDR3 is CSVDRAASVGGYTF. The CDR3 DNA reads TGCAGCGTTGATCGGGCAGCCTCGGTAGGTGGCTACACCTTC. V and J are TRBV29-1 and TRBJ1-2; no definite D call. From germline, CDR1 is SQVTM and CDR2 ANQGSEA. Trimming stripped 3 bases from V and 7 bases from J, with 18 bases between. The CDR3 consists of 14 residues.